The entry that follows covers one T cell receptor (beta chain) sequence. In germline, CDR1 is LNHDA, CDR2 SQIVND (reference sequence). CDR3 size: 17 residues. Losses at the gene ends were 5 bases for V and 3 bases for J; bases not matched to a gene: 12. The entry originates in a study of blood T cell repertoires in COVID-19. Across the study: Samples came from the United States, Italy and Spain, spanning acute and convalescent COVID-19.

As processed by the authors: For nucleated cells, counts were estimated from reference gene primer amplification. Method: immunoSEQ multiplex PCR; TCRdb's copy keeps in-frame clones and lacks some. For V, J and clone size, that table is used; D and trimming come from the DNA. Of around 260,000 clones listed, roughly 85% are singletons. The TCR originated in a man aged 55-75 years who had recovered from COVID-19. The sequencing sample was made of peripheral blood. The gene calls are TRBV19 and TRBJ2-3, with TRBD2 matching over 9 bases. CDR3 region: CASSPWAGGAWTDTQYF. The CDR3 DNA sequence: TGTGCCAGTAGTCCTTGGGCGGGGGGGGCGTGGACAGATACGCAGTATTTT.